These T cell receptor beta chains were read from a single sample in a study of blood T cell repertoires in COVID-19. The table came from immunoSEQ multiplex PCR; TCRdb's copy has only in-frame clones and leaves some out. The sample lists 40,000 to 55,000 clones, about 88% occurring once. The sample comprised peripheral blood. The receptors shown here come from a man aged 45-60 years with active COVID-19. CDR3s include the opening cysteine and the closing phenylalanine or tryptophan. A D gene is named only where the DNA matches it firmly. A clone size is listed for some rows: how often the clone was seen (once, few, many), or a class if it is expanded.

v_gene: TRBV5-1; j_gene: TRBJ2-1; len: 14; d_gene: TRBD2; abundance: -; CDR3nt: TGCGCCAGCAGCCCGGGAGCGGGGGCCGATGAGCAGTTCTTC; CDR3aa: CASSPGAGADEQFF
v_gene: TRBV5-5; j_gene: TRBJ2-5; len: 15; d_gene: -; abundance: -; CDR3nt: TGTGCCAGCAGCCGAGGTGAGCTGAGCCGGGAGACCCAGTACTTC; CDR3aa: CASSRGELSRETQYF
v_gene: TRBV6-6; j_gene: TRBJ2-5; len: 13; d_gene: -; abundance: -; CDR3nt: TGTGCCAGCAGTTACCCTTCTCTTGAGACCCAGTACTTC; CDR3aa: CASSYPSLETQYF
v_gene: TRBV5-1; j_gene: TRBJ1-1; len: 17; d_gene: TRBD1; abundance: -; CDR3nt: TGCGCCAGCAGCTTGGCGGGACAGGGGAGGGTGAACACTGAAGCTTTCTTT; CDR3aa: CASSLAGQGRVNTEAFF
v_gene: TRBV12-3/TRBV12-4; j_gene: TRBJ1-6; len: 13; d_gene: -; abundance: -; CDR3nt: TGTGCCAGCAGCTCCCTTTATAATTCACCCCTCCACTTT; CDR3aa: CASSSLYNSPLHF
v_gene: TRBV28; j_gene: TRBJ2-5; len: 13; d_gene: TRBD1; abundance: -; CDR3nt: TGTGCCAGCAGATTGACAGGGTTGGAGACCCAGTACTTC; CDR3aa: CASRLTGLETQYF
v_gene: TRBV7-6; j_gene: TRBJ2-7; len: 16; d_gene: TRBD1; abundance: -; CDR3nt: TGTGCCAGCAGCTATACAGGGGGTGGGGGTTCCTACGAGCAGTACTTC; CDR3aa: CASSYTGGGGSYEQYF
v_gene: TRBV7-2; j_gene: TRBJ2-5; len: 16; d_gene: TRBD2; abundance: -; CDR3nt: TGTGCCAGCAGCTTAGGGACTAGCGGGAGTCAAGAGACCCAGTACTTC; CDR3aa: CASSLGTSGSQETQYF
v_gene: TRBV6-1; j_gene: TRBJ2-1; len: 16; d_gene: -; abundance: once; CDR3nt: TGTGCCAGCAGTGAAGGAGGGACTCCCACTCACAATGAGCAGTTCTTC; CDR3aa: CASSEGGTPTHNEQFF
v_gene: TRBV5-1; j_gene: TRBJ2-2; len: 16; d_gene: TRBD2; abundance: -; CDR3nt: TGCGCCAGCAGCCCTCTAAGCGGGGTGAACACCGGGGAGCTGTTTTTT; CDR3aa: CASSPLSGVNTGELFF
v_gene: TRBV10-3; j_gene: TRBJ1-5; len: 14; d_gene: TRBD1; abundance: -; CDR3nt: TGTGCCATCGGAACAGGGGATAGCAATCAGCCCCAGCATTTT; CDR3aa: CAIGTGDSNQPQHF
v_gene: TRBV7-2; j_gene: TRBJ2-4; len: 16; d_gene: TRBD2; abundance: -; CDR3nt: TGTGCCAGCAGCTTAGACGGGGGACTACACAAAAACATTCAGTACTTC; CDR3aa: CASSLDGGLHKNIQYF
v_gene: TRBV5-5; j_gene: TRBJ2-7; len: 16; d_gene: -; abundance: -; CDR3nt: TGTGCCAGCAGCTTGGGCGGATCTCGCTTATACTACGAGCAGTACTTC; CDR3aa: CASSLGGSRLYYEQYF
v_gene: TRBV28; j_gene: TRBJ2-7; len: 15; d_gene: TRBD2; abundance: -; CDR3nt: TGTGCCAGCAGTGCCACTAGCGGGGGGAAGTACGAGCAGTACTTC; CDR3aa: CASSATSGGKYEQYF
v_gene: TRBV4-3; j_gene: TRBJ2-5; len: 13; d_gene: -; abundance: -; CDR3nt: TGCGCCAGCAGCCGGGCAGCCCAAGAGACCCAGTACTTC; CDR3aa: CASSRAAQETQYF
v_gene: TRBV19; j_gene: TRBJ2-3; len: 16; d_gene: -; abundance: -; CDR3nt: TGTGCCAGTAGTAACCTCCATGTCCTAAGCACAGATACGCAGTATTTT; CDR3aa: CASSNLHVLSTDTQYF
v_gene: TRBV3-1/TRBV3-2; j_gene: TRBJ2-3; len: 17; d_gene: TRBD2; abundance: -; CDR3nt: TGTGCCAGCAGCCGAACCGGGACTAGCGGGGGGACAGATACGCAGTATTTT; CDR3aa: CASSRTGTSGGTDTQYF
v_gene: TRBV7-8; j_gene: TRBJ1-5; len: 18; d_gene: TRBD1; abundance: -; CDR3nt: TGTGCCAGCAGCTTAGTCATAGCAGGGGGTGTTAGCAATCAGCCCCAGCATTTT; CDR3aa: CASSLVIAGGVSNQPQHF
v_gene: TRBV18; j_gene: TRBJ2-3; len: 15; d_gene: TRBD2; abundance: -; CDR3nt: TGTGCCAGCTCAACCACTTTTGCGGGGGTTGATACGCAGTATTTT; CDR3aa: CASSTTFAGVDTQYF
v_gene: TRBV3-1/TRBV3-2; j_gene: TRBJ2-7; len: 14; d_gene: -; abundance: -; CDR3nt: TGTGCCAGCAGCCAGCCCACTAGCTCCTACGAGCAGTACTTC; CDR3aa: CASSQPTSSYEQYF
v_gene: TRBV7-2; j_gene: TRBJ1-4; len: 11; d_gene: -; abundance: -; CDR3nt: TGTGCCAGCAGCAGCGACAGGAAACTGTTTTTT; CDR3aa: CASSSDRKLFF
v_gene: TRBV19; j_gene: TRBJ1-5; len: 15; d_gene: -; abundance: few; CDR3nt: TGTGCCAGTAGTATATTCGGACAGTTAAATCAGCCCCAGCATTTT; CDR3aa: CASSIFGQLNQPQHF
v_gene: TRBV24-1; j_gene: TRBJ2-1; len: 15; d_gene: TRBD2; abundance: once; CDR3nt: TGTGCCACCCAGAGGAGCGGGAGAGTCTACAATGAGCAGTTCTTC; CDR3aa: CATQRSGRVYNEQFF
v_gene: TRBV9; j_gene: TRBJ2-5; len: 15; d_gene: -; abundance: -; CDR3nt: TGTGCCAGCAGCGTAGGGGGGACTCACCAAGAGACCCAGTACTTC; CDR3aa: CASSVGGTHQETQYF
v_gene: TRBV28; j_gene: TRBJ2-1; len: 17; d_gene: -; abundance: -; CDR3nt: TGTGCCAGCAGTGAAGGAGGTACGGAGAGCTCCTACAATGAGCAGTTCTTC; CDR3aa: CASSEGGTESSYNEQFF
v_gene: TRBV11-2; j_gene: TRBJ2-7; len: 14; d_gene: TRBD1; abundance: -; CDR3nt: TGTGCCAGCAGAAAACAGGGGCTCTCCTACGAGCAGTACTTC; CDR3aa: CASRKQGLSYEQYF
v_gene: TRBV4-1; j_gene: TRBJ2-7; len: 14; d_gene: -; abundance: -; CDR3nt: TGCGCCAGCAGAGGACAGTCTCCTCCCTACGAGCAGTACTTC; CDR3aa: CASRGQSPPYEQYF
v_gene: TRBV7-3; j_gene: TRBJ2-2; len: 14; d_gene: -; abundance: -; CDR3nt: TGTGCCAGCAGCGCACAGGGGAACACCGGGGAGCTGTTTTTT; CDR3aa: CASSAQGNTGELFF
v_gene: TRBV12-3/TRBV12-4; j_gene: TRBJ2-2; len: 13; d_gene: -; abundance: once; CDR3nt: TGTGCAACTGGACTATCGAACACCGGGGAGCTGTTTTTT; CDR3aa: CATGLSNTGELFF
v_gene: TRBV7-3; j_gene: TRBJ2-1; len: 14; d_gene: -; abundance: -; CDR3nt: TGTGCCAGCTCCGGAGATATTGGCTACAATGAGCAGTTCTTC; CDR3aa: CASSGDIGYNEQFF
v_gene: TRBV6-5; j_gene: TRBJ2-5; len: 14; d_gene: -; abundance: -; CDR3nt: TGTGCCAGCAGACTGGACAGTGCCCAAGAGACCCAGTACTTC; CDR3aa: CASRLDSAQETQYF
v_gene: TRBV5-1; j_gene: TRBJ2-1; len: 14; d_gene: TRBD2; abundance: -; CDR3nt: TGCGCCAGCAGCTTGCCTAGCGGCTACAATGAGCAGTTCTTC; CDR3aa: CASSLPSGYNEQFF
v_gene: TRBV5-6; j_gene: TRBJ2-3; len: 12; d_gene: -; abundance: -; CDR3nt: TGTGCCAGCAGCCGGTACACAGATACGCAGTATTTT; CDR3aa: CASSRYTDTQYF
v_gene: TRBV6-2/TRBV6-3; j_gene: TRBJ2-7; len: 14; d_gene: TRBD1; abundance: -; CDR3nt: TGTGCCAGCAGTGACACCAGGGGGCCCTACGAGCAGTACTTC; CDR3aa: CASSDTRGPYEQYF
v_gene: TRBV6-5; j_gene: TRBJ1-2; len: 14; d_gene: TRBD1; abundance: -; CDR3nt: TGTGCCGCTGGGGGTGACAGGGCTAACTATGGCTACACCTTC; CDR3aa: CAAGGDRANYGYTF
v_gene: TRBV6-5; j_gene: TRBJ1-6; len: 14; d_gene: -; abundance: -; CDR3nt: TGTGCCAGCAGTTACGAGGGTACTAATTCACCCCTCCACTTT; CDR3aa: CASSYEGTNSPLHF
v_gene: TRBV16; j_gene: TRBJ2-2; len: 15; d_gene: TRBD2; abundance: -; CDR3nt: TGTGCCAGCAGCCAAAACGCAGCGGGGACCGGGGAGCTGTTTTTT; CDR3aa: CASSQNAAGTGELFF
v_gene: TRBV7-9; j_gene: TRBJ2-3; len: 15; d_gene: -; abundance: -; CDR3nt: TGTGCCAGCAGCCCGGTGACTAGTTCGGCAGATACGCAGTATTTT; CDR3aa: CASSPVTSSADTQYF
v_gene: TRBV11-2; j_gene: TRBJ2-1; len: 15; d_gene: TRBD2; abundance: -; CDR3nt: TGTGCCAGCAGCTTACAGGGACTACCCGGGAATGAGCAGTTCTTC; CDR3aa: CASSLQGLPGNEQFF
v_gene: TRBV5-5; j_gene: TRBJ2-1; len: 15; d_gene: TRBD2; abundance: -; CDR3nt: TGTGCCAGCATAAAGGTGGATAGCGGGAGAACTCAGCAGTTCTTC; CDR3aa: CASIKVDSGRTQQFF
v_gene: TRBV19; j_gene: TRBJ2-1; len: 13; d_gene: -; abundance: -; CDR3nt: TGTGCCAGTACTAAGACAGTCTACAATGAGCAGTTCTTC; CDR3aa: CASTKTVYNEQFF
v_gene: TRBV7-2; j_gene: TRBJ2-7; len: 13; d_gene: -; abundance: -; CDR3nt: TGTGCCAGCAGCTCAGCATCTAACTACGAGCAGTACTTC; CDR3aa: CASSSASNYEQYF
v_gene: TRBV7-9; j_gene: TRBJ1-1; len: 14; d_gene: TRBD1; abundance: -; CDR3nt: TGTGCCAGCAGCTTAACAGGGGCGAACACTGAAGCTTTCTTT; CDR3aa: CASSLTGANTEAFF